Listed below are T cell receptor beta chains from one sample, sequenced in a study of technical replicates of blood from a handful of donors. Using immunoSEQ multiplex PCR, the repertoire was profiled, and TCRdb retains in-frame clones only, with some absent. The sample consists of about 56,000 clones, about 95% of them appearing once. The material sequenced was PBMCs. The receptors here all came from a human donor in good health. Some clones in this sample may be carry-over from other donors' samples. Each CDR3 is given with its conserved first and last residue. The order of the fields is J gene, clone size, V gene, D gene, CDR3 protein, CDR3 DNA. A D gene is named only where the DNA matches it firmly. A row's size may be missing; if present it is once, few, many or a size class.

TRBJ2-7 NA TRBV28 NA CASSLKFRRRGRYEQYF TGTGCCAGCAGTTTAAAGTTTAGGAGGAGGGGGCGGTACGAGCAGTACTTC
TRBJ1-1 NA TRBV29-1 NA CSVGDLGGLTEAFF TGCAGCGTTGGGGATCTGGGAGGGTTAACTGAAGCTTTCTTT
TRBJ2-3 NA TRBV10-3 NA CAISQGSTDTQYF TGTGCCATCAGCCAGGGCAGCACAGATACGCAGTATTTT
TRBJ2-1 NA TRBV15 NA CATSRPRDLSYNEQFF TGTGCCACCAGCAGACCTCGGGACTTGTCCTACAATGAGCAGTTCTTC
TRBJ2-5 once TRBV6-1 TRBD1 CASRGQAQETQYF TGTGCCAGCAGAGGACAGGCACAAGAGACCCAGTACTTC
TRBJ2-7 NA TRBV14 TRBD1 CASSHPDRGYEQYF TGTGCCAGCAGCCACCCGGACAGGGGCTACGAGCAGTACTTC
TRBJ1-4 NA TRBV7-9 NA CASSLALLLANEKLFF TGTGCCAGCAGCTTGGCCCTCCTTCTGGCTAATGAAAAACTGTTTTTT
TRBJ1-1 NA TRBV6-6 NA CASSYYMNTEAFF TGTGCCAGCAGTTACTATATGAACACTGAAGCTTTCTTT
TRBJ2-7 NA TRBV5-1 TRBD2 CASSFFESGGVEQYF TGCGCCAGCAGCTTTTTTGAGAGTGGGGGGGTCGAGCAGTACTTC
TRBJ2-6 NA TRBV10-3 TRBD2 CAISRTSGGVGANVLTF TGTGCCATCAGTAGGACTAGCGGGGGGGTTGGGGCCAACGTCCTGACTTTC
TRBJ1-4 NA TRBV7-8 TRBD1 CASSPGTATNEKLFF TGTGCCAGCAGCCCAGGGACAGCAACTAATGAAAAACTGTTTTTT
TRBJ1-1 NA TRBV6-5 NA CASSYRTSLGTEAFF TGTGCCAGCAGTTACAGGACATCCTTGGGAACTGAAGCTTTCTTT
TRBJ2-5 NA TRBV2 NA CASSEHAGGRETQYF TGTGCCAGCAGTGAACACGCGGGCGGGCGGGAGACCCAGTACTTC
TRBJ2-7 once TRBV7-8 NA CASSHRQAYEQYF TGTGCCAGCAGCCATAGACAGGCCTACGAGCAGTACTTC
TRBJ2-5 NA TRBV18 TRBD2 CASSPPGGETQYF TGTGCCAGCTCACCCCCGGGGGGAGAGACCCAGTACTTC
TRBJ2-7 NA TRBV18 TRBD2 CASSPRGIVYEQYF TGTGCCAGCTCACCGCGGGGGATAGTCTACGAGCAGTACTTC
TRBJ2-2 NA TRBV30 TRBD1 CAWSVPDRANTGELFF TGTGCCTGGAGTGTTCCCGACAGGGCGAACACCGGGGAGCTGTTTTTT
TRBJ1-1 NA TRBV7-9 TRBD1 CASSLGQANTEAFF TGTGCCAGCAGCCTCGGACAGGCGAACACTGAAGCTTTCTTT
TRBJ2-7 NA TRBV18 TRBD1 CASSPPYGQGVYEQYF TGTGCCAGCTCACCACCATACGGACAGGGAGTGTACGAGCAGTACTTC
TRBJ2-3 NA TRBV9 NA CASSVVGALSPDTQYF TGTGCCAGCAGCGTAGTCGGAGCGTTGTCCCCAGATACGCAGTATTTT
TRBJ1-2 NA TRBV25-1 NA CASSAGPTGWGYTF TGTGCCAGCAGTGCCGGCCCGACCGGGTGGGGCTACACCTTC
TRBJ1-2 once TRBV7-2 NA CASSLAGRAYGYTF TGTGCCAGCAGCTTAGCGGGGAGGGCCTATGGCTACACCTTC
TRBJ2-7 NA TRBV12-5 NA CASGGYYEQYF TGTGCTAGTGGGGGCTACTACGAGCAGTACTTC
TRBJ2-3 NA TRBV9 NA CASSVGRGTQYF TGTGCCAGCAGCGTAGGCCGGGGGACGCAGTATTTT
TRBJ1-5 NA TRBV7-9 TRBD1 CASSLGTDGMGNQPQHF TGTGCCAGCAGCTTGGGGACAGACGGAATGGGCAATCAGCCCCAGCATTTT
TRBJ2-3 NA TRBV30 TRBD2 CAWSTGSGTYDTQYF TGTGCCTGGAGTACGGGTAGCGGGACGTACGATACGCAGTATTTT
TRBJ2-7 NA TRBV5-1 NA CASSLGQFYEQYF TGCGCCAGCAGCTTGGGACAGTTCTACGAGCAGTACTTC
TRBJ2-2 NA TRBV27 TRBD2 CASSLSVGRLTGELFF TGTGCCAGCAGTTTATCTGTCGGGAGGTTGACCGGGGAGCTGTTTTTT
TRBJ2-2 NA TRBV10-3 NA CAISESDSTGELFF TGTGCCATCAGTGAGTCGGACAGTACCGGGGAGCTGTTTTTT
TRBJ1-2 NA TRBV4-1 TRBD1 CASSPGQGGDYGYTF TGCGCCAGCAGCCCTGGACAGGGTGGTGACTATGGCTACACCTTC
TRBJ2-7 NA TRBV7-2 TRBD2 CASSLGGSGRTGNEQYF TGTGCCAGCAGCTTAGGGGGTAGCGGGCGGACTGGGAACGAGCAGTACTTC
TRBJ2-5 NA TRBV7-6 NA CASSLSETQYF TGTGCCAGCAGCTTAAGCGAGACCCAGTACTTC
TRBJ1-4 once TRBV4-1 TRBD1 CASSPDRGYEKLFF TGCGCCAGCAGCCCGGACAGGGGTTATGAAAAACTGTTTTTT
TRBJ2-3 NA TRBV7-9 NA CASSLEGLTDTQYF TGTGCCAGCAGCTTAGAGGGACTCACAGATACGCAGTATTTT
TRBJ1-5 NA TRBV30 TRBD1 CAWSVTGEVWPQHF TGTGCCTGGAGTGTTACAGGGGAGGTTTGGCCCCAGCATTTT
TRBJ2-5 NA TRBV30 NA CAWSVRRRETQYF TGTGCTTGGAGTGTGCGGCGCAGAGAGACCCAGTACTTC
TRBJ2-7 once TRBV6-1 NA CASSTATYEQYF TGTGCCAGCAGTACAGCTACCTACGAGCAGTACTTC
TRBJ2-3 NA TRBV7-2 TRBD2 CASSLDVSGGNTQYF TGTGCCAGCAGCTTAGATGTGAGCGGGGGAAATACGCAGTATTTT
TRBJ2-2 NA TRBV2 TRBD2 CASRGGGAPGELFF TGTGCCAGCAGGGGCGGGGGGGCTCCAGGGGAGCTGTTTTTT
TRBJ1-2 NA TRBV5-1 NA CASSPTGSGTAGGYTF TGCGCCAGCAGCCCGACGGGCAGCGGTACCGCGGGAGGCTACACCTTC
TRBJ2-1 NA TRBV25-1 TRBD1 CASSEGQISYNEQFF TGTGCCAGCAGTGAGGGACAGATCTCCTACAATGAGCAGTTCTTC
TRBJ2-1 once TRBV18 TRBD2 CASSPGLDRNEQFF TGTGCCAGCTCACCGGGACTAGATCGCAATGAGCAGTTCTTC
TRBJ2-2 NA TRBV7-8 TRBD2 CASSLVVTSGGPYTGELFF TGTGCCAGCAGCTTAGTGGTGACTAGCGGGGGGCCTTATACCGGGGAGCTGTTTTTT
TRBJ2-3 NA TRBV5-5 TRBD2 CASSLGRTRLDTDTQYF TGTGCCAGCAGCTTGGGTCGGACTAGACTAGACACAGATACGCAGTATTTT